These 32 T cell receptor beta chains were sequenced from one sample in a study of T-cell memory formation after mild COVID-19. TCRdb processed the 5' RACE reads anew with MiXCR; each CDR3 protein has one entry. The table has 300,000 to 350,000 distinct CDR3 sequences, less than 20% seen once. Source material: PBMCs or a T cell subset sorted from them (not recorded which). These TCRs come from a man younger than 30 who had mild COVID-19 (a few samples of this study predate the infection). Cell type and time point are not known.

The V and J genes are TRBV4-2 and TRBJ1-2; possibly TRBD1 for D (5 bases). Trimming removed 0 bases from V and 6 bases from J, with 11 bases in between. The germline V gene has CDR1 LGHNA and CDR2 YNFKEQ. The CDR3 runs to 14 residues. The CDR3 sequence is CASSQDWGNDGYTF. CDR3 DNA sequence: TGTGCCAGCAGCCAAGACTGGGGGAACGATGGCTACACCTTC.

This chain uses TRBV20-1 with TRBJ1-2; possibly TRBD1 for D (6 bases). This CDR3 comprises 14 residues. The V end lost 1 base, the J end lost 2 bases, and 11 bases lay between the germline ends. Germline values: CDR1 DFQATT, CDR2 SNEGSKA (reference sequence). CDR3 DNA sequence: TGCAGTGCTAGAGGGAGAGGGGGGAACTATGGCTACACCTTC. As protein: CSARGRGGNYGYTF.

This clonotype came up a few times. This rearrangement joins TRBV4-1 to TRBJ1-6; 11 bases fit TRBD1. CDR1 MGHRA and CDR2 YSYEKL come from the germline V gene. CDR3 length: 16 residues. With 3 bases clipped from V and 10 bases from J, the junction kept 8 bases outside the gene matches. The CDR3 loop reads CASSQGTGGRGSPLHF. CDR3 DNA sequence: TGCGCCAGCAGCCAGGGGACAGGGGGAAGAGGGTCACCCCTCCACTTT.

This clonotype turned up a few times. The chain employs TRBV7-3 and TRBJ1-1; D is unclear. This CDR3 comprises 14 residues. Germline V CDR1 and CDR2: SGHTA, FQGTGA. The germline V and J ends were trimmed by 5 bases and 0 bases, with 10 bases remaining between them. The CDR3 protein is CASSQGAMNTEAFF. CDR3 sequence (DNA): TGTGCCAGCAGCCAAGGTGCCATGAACACTGAAGCTTTCTTT.

This clonotype was found a few times. V is TRBV5-1 and J is TRBJ2-4; D uncertain. In germline, CDR1 is SGHRS, CDR2 YFSETQ. V lost 1 base and J lost 0, with 11 bases in between. The CDR3 runs 16 residues. The CDR3 DNA reads TGCGCCAGCAGCTTGATTAGACCTGTAGCCAAAAACATTCAGTACTTC. Translating gives CASSLIRPVAKNIQYF. Complete variable domain (other parts from reference TRBV5-1 and TRBJ2-4): KAGVTQTPRYLIKTRGQQVTLSCSPISGHRSVSWYQQTPGQGLQFLFEYFSETQRNKGNFPGRFSGRQFSNSRSEMNVSTLELGDSALYLCASSLIRPVAKNIQYFGAGTRLSVL.

This clonotype came up a few times. The CDR3 is CAAEWGGTDTQYF. For the CDR3, the DNA is TGTGCCGCCGAGTGGGGCGGTACAGATACGCAGTATTTT. The chain joins TRBV6-1 to TRBJ2-3; D is possibly TRBD1 (5 bases). Trimming left V 11 bases short and J 3 bases short, with 15 bases between. CDR1 and CDR2 (germline): MNHNS, SASEGT. The CDR3 runs to 13 residues.

This chain links TRBV12-3 or TRBV12-4 with TRBJ2-5; tentatively, D is TRBD1 or TRBD2 (5 bases each). This CDR3 has 16 residues. V lost 5 bases, J lost 1 base, and 17 bases lay in between. The CDR3 nucleotides are TGTGCCAGCAGTCAACGCCAGGGTGGGGGCCAAGAGACCCAGTACTTC. The encoded protein is CASSQRQGGGQETQYF.

This chain joins TRBV7-3 and TRBJ2-3; 7 positions agree with TRBD1. V was pared by 5 bases and J by 2 bases, with 7 bases of the junction left unmatched. Looked up from germline, CDR1 is SGHTA and CDR2 is FQGTGA. The CDR3 spans 15 residues. CDR3 sequence reads: CASSAGTVDTDTQYF. The CDR3 region has the DNA TGTGCCAGCAGCGCCGGGACAGTCGACACAGATACGCAGTATTTT. The full variable domain, with the rest looked up from reference TRBV7-3 and TRBJ2-3, is GAGVSQTPSNKVTEKGKYVELRCDPISGHTALYWYRQSLGQGPEFLIYFQGTGAADDSGLPNDRFFAVRPEGSVSTLKIQRTERGDSAVYLCASSAGTVDTDTQYFGPGTRLTVL.

The chain combines TRBV2 with TRBJ1-2; D remains ambiguous. The CDR3 loop spans 11 amino acids. Per germline, CDR1 SNHLY and CDR2 FYNNEI. Trimming took off 7 bases at V and 8 bases at J, with 11 bases between the two ends. CDR3 sequence: CASKGIEGYTF. DNA of the CDR3: TGTGCCAGCAAAGGGATCGAGGGCTACACCTTC.

This clonotype was observed a handful of times. The chain links TRBV5-1 to TRBJ2-1, with D tentatively TRBD1 (5 bases). Per the germline V gene, CDR1 is SGHRS and CDR2 is YFSETQ. Trimming pared 5 bases from V and 10 bases from J, leaving 13 bases between. The CDR3 is made up of 12 amino acids. This chain's CDR3 is CASRYQGLEQFF. DNA of the CDR3: TGCGCCAGCAGATATCAGGGCTTAGAGCAGTTCTTC. The whole variable domain, remainder taken from reference TRBV5-1 and TRBJ2-1, is KAGVTQTPRYLIKTRGQQVTLSCSPISGHRSVSWYQQTPGQGLQFLFEYFSETQRNKGNFPGRFSGRQFSNSRSEMNVSTLELGDSALYLCASRYQGLEQFFGPGTRLTVL.

This clonotype was observed a handful of times. V is TRBV6-5 and J is TRBJ1-1; no definite D call. Germline assignment: CDR1 MNHEY and CDR2 SVGAGI. Trimming took off 2 bases at V and 0 bases at J, with 4 bases between the two ends. The CDR3 spans 13 residues. The CDR3 here is CASSYNVNTEAFF. CDR3 sequence (DNA): TGTGCCAGCAGTTACAATGTGAACACTGAAGCTTTCTTT.

This clonotype was recorded a few times. The CDR3 DNA reads as TGCAGTGCTAGGAGAGGGGCTCAGCCCCAGCATTTT. Its translation is CSARRGAQPQHF. This chain connects TRBV20-1 to TRBJ1-5; a possible D gene is TRBD1 (5 bases). V was trimmed by 3 bases and J by 6 bases, leaving 9 bases between them. Germline V lookup: CDR1 DFQATT, CDR2 SNEGSKA (reference sequence). The CDR3 has 12 residues.

This clonotype was counted many times. The gene calls are TRBV7-9 and TRBJ2-2, with D unclear. This CDR3 spans 11 amino acids. Trimming cost V 2 bases and J 8 bases, with 3 bases left between them. Germline CDR1 SEHNR, CDR2 FQNEAQ (reference sequence). CDR3 sequence reads: CASSLLGELFF. The DNA of the CDR3 is TGTGCCAGCAGCTTATTGGGGGAGCTGTTTTTT.

The rearrangement joins TRBV23-1 to TRBJ1-5; D remains unclear. TRBV23-1 is an ORF; its function is uncertain. With 10 bases removed from V and 1 base from J, the gap between germline ends came to 20 bases. This CDR3 is built from 16 residues. The CDR3, as DNA: TGCGCCACCAAAGTCACGACGGGAGCAAGCAATCAGCCCCAGCATTTT. Its translation is CATKVTTGASNQPQHF.

V gene TRBV29-1 combines with J gene TRBJ2-3; 7 bases are shared with TRBD1. The CDR3 totals 16 residues. Trimming cost V 4 bases and J 3 bases; bases outside gene matches: 13. Germline-derived CDR1 and CDR2 are SQVTM and ANQGSEA. Written as DNA, the CDR3 is TGCAGCGTTGGAGCCCCGACAGGGCAACGAACAGATACGCAGTATTTT. This gives the protein CSVGAPTGQRTDTQYF.

The chain recombines TRBV5-1 with TRBJ2-1, with D tentatively TRBD2 (5 bases). V lost 0 bases, J lost 8 bases, and 12 bases lay in between. There are 14 residues in the CDR3. Germline V lookup: CDR1 SGHRS, CDR2 YFSETQ. The CDR3 is CASSLGLAHDEQFF. The CDR3 bases are TGCGCCAGCAGCTTGGGCCTAGCTCACGATGAGCAGTTCTTC.

The genes are TRBV9 and TRBJ2-3, with TRBD2 as a possible D gene (6 bases). The germline V and J ends were trimmed by 0 bases and 6 bases, with 14 bases remaining between them. Germline V gene sequence: CDR1 SGDLS, CDR2 YYNGEE. The CDR3 covers 15 residues. In DNA form, the CDR3 reads TGTGCCAGCAGCGTAGTCGGGGGAGCCAAGGATACGCAGTATTTT. This gives the protein CASSVVGGAKDTQYF. The complete variable domain, with remaining parts taken from reference TRBV9 and TRBJ2-3, reads DSGVTQTPKHLITATGQRVTLRCSPRSGDLSVYWYQQSLDQGLQFLIQYYNGEERAKGNILERFSAQQFPDLHSELNLSSLELGDSALYFCASSVVGGAKDTQYFGPGTRLTVL.

The CDR3, as DNA: TGCGCCAGCAGCTTGCGGGGAAGGTCCACAGATACGCAGTATTTT. This gives the protein CASSLRGRSTDTQYF. The chain recombines TRBV5-1 with TRBJ2-3; perhaps TRBD2 as D (5 bases). V lost 1 base, J lost 2 bases, and 11 bases lay in between. The CDR3 runs 15 residues. Germline V gene sequence: CDR1 SGHRS, CDR2 YFSETQ.

The gene calls are TRBV5-1 and TRBJ2-3; 8 bases fit TRBD1. J gave up 5 bases and V 4 bases, and 9 bases lay outside the gene matches. The CDR3 totals 15 residues. Per germline, CDR1 SGHRS and CDR2 YFSETQ. CDR3 in amino acids: CASSPDRAGGDTQYF. The CDR3 DNA reads TGCGCCAGCAGCCCGGACAGGGCGGGTGGAGATACGCAGTATTTT.

The rearrangement joins TRBV5-4 to TRBJ1-4; D may be TRBD1 (6 bases). CDR3 length: 14 residues. Trimming stripped 2 bases from V and 3 bases from J, with 8 bases between. Germline CDR1 and CDR2: SGHNT and YYREEE (reference sequence). For the CDR3, the DNA is TGTGCCAGCAGCTTATGGGGGCCTAATGAAAAACTGTTTTTT. Translated: CASSLWGPNEKLFF.

The rearrangement joins TRBV28 to TRBJ1-5; D perhaps matches TRBD1 (5 bases). V was trimmed by 6 bases and J by 5 bases, leaving 17 bases between them. The CDR3 contains 15 residues. Germline V gene data show CDR1 as MDHEN and CDR2 as SYDVKM. CDR3 loop: CASSRGTGVDQPQHF. The CDR3 region has the DNA TGTGCCAGCAGCCGCGGCACGGGGGTGGATCAGCCCCAGCATTTT. Supplemented by reference TRBV28 and TRBJ1-5, the full variable domain reads DVKVTQSSRYLVKRTGEKVFLECVQDMDHENMFWYRQDPGLGLRLIYFSYDVKMKEKGDIPEGYSVSREKKERFSLILESASTNQTSMYLCASSRGTGVDQPQHFGDGTRLSIL.

The rearrangement joins TRBV6-2 or TRBV6-3 to TRBJ2-3; D is unresolved. Germline V CDR1 and CDR2: MNHEY, SVGEGT. The V gene lost 7 bases and the J gene lost 7 bases, with 12 bases spanning the gap. The CDR3 sequence is 12 residues long. In DNA, the CDR3 is TGTGCCAGCACCCCGGATGGGAATACGCAGTATTTT. Protein product: CASTPDGNTQYF.

This clonotype was observed once. The chain couples TRBV13 to TRBJ1-1; D gene unclear. There are 11 residues in the CDR3. The V end lost 3 bases, the J end lost 6 bases, and 5 bases lay between the germline ends. CDR1 and CDR2 (germline): PRHDT, FYEKMQ (reference sequence). The CDR3 region is CASSFTAEAFF. CDR3 DNA: TGTGCCAGCAGCTTTACAGCTGAAGCTTTCTTT.

The CDR3 spells CASVFGTYNEQFF. CDR3 bases: TGTGCCAGCGTCTTCGGGACCTACAATGAGCAGTTCTTC. The chain recombines TRBV2 with TRBJ2-1; a possible D gene is TRBD2 (5 bases). Germline CDR1 and CDR2: SNHLY and FYNNEI. CDR3 length: 13 residues. Trimming cost V 8 bases and J 2 bases, with 10 bases left between them.

This clonotype has only a few counts. The chain employs TRBV29-1 and TRBJ2-1; D is ambiguous. Trimming stripped 7 bases from V and 0 bases from J, with 13 bases between. Per the germline V gene, CDR1 is SQVTM and CDR2 is ANQGSEA. CDR3 length: 14 residues. The CDR3 sequence is CSADAGPSYNEQFF. The CDR3 DNA follows: TGCAGCGCCGACGCAGGTCCCTCCTACAATGAGCAGTTCTTC.

This clonotype occurred a few times. The V call is TRBV7-2, the J call TRBJ2-1; possible D gene TRBD2, 6 bases. The germline V gene encodes CDR1 SGHTA and CDR2 FQGNSA. Trimming pared 5 bases from V and 6 bases from J, leaving 20 bases between. The length of the CDR3 is 16 residues. DNA for the CDR3: TGTGCCAGCAGCCGATCAGCGGGCCCGCTGCCCAATGAGCAGTTCTTC. Its protein product is CASSRSAGPLPNEQFF.

The chain links TRBV7-8 to TRBJ2-5; 8 nucleotides agree with TRBD1. The CDR3 consists of 13 residues. Unmatched junction bases numbered 6, after V lost 5 bases and J lost 7 bases. Per germline, CDR1 SGHVS and CDR2 FQNEAQ. The CDR3 loop reads CASSTGQGGTQYF. CDR3 DNA: TGTGCCAGCAGCACAGGACAGGGAGGGACCCAGTACTTC.

The chain is built from TRBV20-1 and TRBJ2-3; 12 nucleotides align to TRBD2. The CDR3 is 16 amino acids. Germline lookup yields CDR1 DFQATT and CDR2 SNEGSKA (reference sequence). V was clipped by 0 bases and J by 3 bases; unmatched bases: 4. CDR3 nucleotides: TGCAGTGCTAGAGAAACTAGCGGGGGGACTACAGATACGCAGTATTTT. Amino acids: CSARETSGGTTDTQYF.

The sample holds a few counts of this clonotype. The chain has TRBV20-1 and TRBJ1-2; D gene ambiguous. The CDR3 consists of 11 residues. Germline CDR1 reads DFQATT; CDR2 reads SNEGSKA (reference sequence). V lost 4 bases to trimming and J lost 8 bases, with 11 bases between them. The CDR3: CSATEGVGYTF. In nucleotides, the CDR3 is TGCAGTGCTACCGAGGGAGTAGGCTACACCTTC.

This clonotype was found a few times. The CDR3 DNA reads TGCGCCAGCAGCCAAGATATGGGGGCGGCAGGGGCCAACGTCCTGACTTTC. Its protein product is CASSQDMGAAGANVLTF. The chain links TRBV4-3 to TRBJ2-6; the D gene is possibly TRBD1 (6 bases). Germline V gives CDR1 LGHNA, CDR2 YSLEER. CDR3 size: 17 residues. Trimming pared 0 bases from V and 4 bases from J, leaving 13 bases between.

This clonotype showed up just a few times. The chain links TRBV7-8 to TRBJ2-3, with 14 bases that match TRBD2. The CDR3 runs to 16 residues. J lost 6 bases, V lost 3 bases, and 5 bases had no gene match. Germline V CDR1 and CDR2: SGHVS, FQNEAQ. As DNA, the CDR3 is TGTGCCAGCAGCTTGCAGGGACTAGCGGGGGCCGATACGCAGTATTTT. As protein: CASSLQGLAGADTQYF. Full variable domain (rest looked up from reference TRBV7-8 and TRBJ2-3): GAGVSQSPRYKVAKRGQDVALRCDPISGHVSLFWYQQALGQGPEFLTYFQNEAQLDKSGLPSDRFFAERPEGSVSTLKIQRTQQEDSAVYLCASSLQGLAGADTQYFGPGTRLTVL.

This clonotype was picked up many times. The chain uses TRBV5-1 and TRBJ2-7; D gene ambiguous. The ends were cut back, 0 bases at V and 3 bases at J, with 4 bases in the middle. The germline V gene encodes CDR1 SGHRS and CDR2 YFSETQ. There are 12 residues in the CDR3. In DNA form, the CDR3 reads TGCGCCAGCAGCTTGGGGTACTACGAGCAGTACTTC. Translated: CASSLGYYEQYF. Complete variable domain (other parts from reference TRBV5-1 and TRBJ2-7): KAGVTQTPRYLIKTRGQQVTLSCSPISGHRSVSWYQQTPGQGLQFLFEYFSETQRNKGNFPGRFSGRQFSNSRSEMNVSTLELGDSALYLCASSLGYYEQYFGPGTRLTVT.